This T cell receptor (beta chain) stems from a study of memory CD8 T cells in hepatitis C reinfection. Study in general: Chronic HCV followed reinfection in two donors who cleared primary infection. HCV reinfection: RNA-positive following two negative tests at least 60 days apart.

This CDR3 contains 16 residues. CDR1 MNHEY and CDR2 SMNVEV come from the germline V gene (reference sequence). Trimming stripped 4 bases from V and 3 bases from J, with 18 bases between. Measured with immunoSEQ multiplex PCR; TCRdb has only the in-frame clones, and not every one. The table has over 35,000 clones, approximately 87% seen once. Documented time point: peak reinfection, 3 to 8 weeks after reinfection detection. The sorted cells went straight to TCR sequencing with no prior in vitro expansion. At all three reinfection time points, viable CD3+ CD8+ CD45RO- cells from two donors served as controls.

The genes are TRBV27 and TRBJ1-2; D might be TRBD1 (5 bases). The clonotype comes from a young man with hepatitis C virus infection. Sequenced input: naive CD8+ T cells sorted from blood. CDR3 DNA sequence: TGTGCCAGCAGTTCAGACAGCAGGTCGAGCTACTATGGCTACACCTTC. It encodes CASSSDSRSSYYGYTF.